These 31 T cell receptor beta chains came from one sample sequenced in a study of blood T cell repertoires in COVID-19 (dated by TCRdb to 2018 to 2020). Libraries were made using the immunoSEQ multiplex PCR assay. Here the immuneACCESS table is served through TCRdb, limited to in-frame sequences with V and J called. Missing clones are a known gap in these copies; in checked studies unresolved V genes cover under half, and the rest lacks a known reason. The sample table contains 540,000 or so clones; only one count was recorded for about 88% of them. The biggest ten clones account for 7.8% of the sample. The sample taken for sequencing was peripheral blood. These receptor sequences come from a woman in her 50s with COVID-19, enrolled during active disease.

J is TRBJ2-2 and V is TRBV6-5; TRBD2 matches 10 bases. Germline CDR1 MNHEY, CDR2 SVGAGI. J gave up 5 bases and V 2 bases, and 5 bases lay outside the gene matches. CDR3 length: 16 residues. Written as DNA, the CDR3 is TGTGCCAGCAGTTACGACTTTAGCGGGGGGACCGGGGAGCTGTTTTTT. Protein sequence: CASSYDFSGGTGELFF.

The chain links TRBV2 to TRBJ1-3; no clear D. Trimming stripped 7 bases from V and 0 bases from J, with 16 bases between. This CDR3 has 16 amino acids. Germline assignment: CDR1 SNHLY and CDR2 FYNNEI. The CDR3 sequence is CASKPQVASSGNTIYF. The CDR3 DNA is TGTGCCAGCAAGCCCCAAGTTGCCTCCTCTGGAAACACCATATATTTT.

The rearrangement uses TRBV11-2 and TRBJ2-7; perhaps TRBD1 as D (6 bases). The germline V gene encodes CDR1 SGHAT and CDR2 FQNNGV. The germline V and J ends were trimmed by 5 bases and 2 bases, with 16 bases remaining between them. This CDR3 has 15 residues. CDR3 residues: CASSQTGTLTYEQYF. CDR3 DNA sequence: TGTGCCAGCAGCCAAACCGGGACACTTACCTACGAGCAGTACTTC.

This clone was recorded once. This chain uses TRBV21-1 with TRBJ1-2; the table calls TRBD1, which could not be checked here. TRBV21-1 is reported as a pseudogene. The CDR3 is 12 amino acids. The CDR3 spells CASSNYRGGYTF. In DNA, the CDR3 is TGTGCCAGCAGCAACTACAGGGGTGGCTACACCTTC.

This clone was seen a handful of times. This chain uses TRBV25-1 with TRBJ1-5, with no clear D. The germline gives CDR1 MGHDK, CDR2 SYGVNS. Trimming removed 10 bases from V and 12 bases from J, with 10 bases in between. The length of the CDR3 is 9 residues. This chain's CDR3 is CATQVFQHF. DNA for the CDR3: TGTGCCACCCAGGTGTTCCAGCATTTT. The whole variable domain, filled in from reference TRBV25-1 and TRBJ1-5, reads EADIYQTPRYLVIGTGKKITLECSQTMGHDKMYWYQQDPGMELHLIHYSYGVNSTEKGDLSSESTVSRIRTEHFPLTLESARPSHTSQYLCATQVFQHFGDGTRLSIL.

In this sample, this clone turned up a few times. This chain connects TRBV29-1 to TRBJ1-6; D may be TRBD1 (6 bases). Germline V gene lookup returns CDR1 SQVTM and CDR2 ANQGSEA. This CDR3 contains 14 residues. V gave up 6 bases and J gave up 7 bases, with 16 bases separating them. The CDR3 bases are TGCAGCGTGCAACAGGGCAATCAGAATTCACCCCTCCACTTT. It encodes CSVQQGNQNSPLHF. Full variable domain (remainder filled in from reference TRBV29-1 and TRBJ1-6): SAVISQKPSRDICQRGTSLTIQCQVDSQVTMMFWYRQQPGQSLTLIATANQGSEATYESGFVIDKFPISRPNLTFSTLTVSNMSPEDSSIYLCSVQQGNQNSPLHFGNGTRLTVT.

J is TRBJ1-2 and V is TRBV10-2; D is ambiguous. This CDR3 region has 18 residues. CDR1 WSHSY and CDR2 SAAADI come from the germline V gene. V lost 1 base and J lost 3, with 21 bases in between. The CDR3 reads CASSEWVPRDQRDYGYTF. CDR3 in DNA: TGCGCCAGCAGTGAGTGGGTCCCACGGGATCAACGGGACTATGGCTACACCTTC.

V is TRBV25-1 and J is TRBJ1-1; the match to TRBD1 covers 7 bases. Germline-derived CDR1 and CDR2 are MGHDK and SYGVNS. The CDR3 length is 15 residues. The V segment lost 4 bases and the J segment 8 bases; nucleotides outside the gene matches: 13. CDR3 amino acids: CASSARTGARPEAFF. In DNA form, the CDR3 reads TGTGCCAGCAGTGCCCGAACAGGGGCCCGCCCCGAAGCTTTCTTT. Looking up the rest from reference TRBV25-1 and TRBJ1-1 gives the full variable domain: EADIYQTPRYLVIGTGKKITLECSQTMGHDKMYWYQQDPGMELHLIHYSYGVNSTEKGDLSSESTVSRIRTEHFPLTLESARPSHTSQYLCASSARTGARPEAFFGQGTRLTVV.

This chain connects TRBV10-3 to TRBJ1-2; D is unresolved. Germline loops: CDR1 ENHRY, CDR2 SYGVKD. With 10 bases removed from V and 3 bases from J, the gap between germline ends came to 12 bases. The CDR3 is made up of 12 amino acids. CDR3 amino acids: CATASADYGYTF. The CDR3 coding sequence is TGTGCCACGGCGAGCGCAGACTATGGCTACACCTTC.

The V gene is TRBV28, the J gene TRBJ2-7, with D perhaps TRBD1 (6 bases). The length of the CDR3 is 13 residues. CDR1 is MDHEN, CDR2 SYDVKM, per germline. The V gene lost 5 bases and the J gene lost 5 bases, with 13 bases spanning the gap. Written as DNA, the CDR3 is TGTGCCAGCAGTCTAACAGGGATCGACGAGCAGTACTTC. This translates into CASSLTGIDEQYF.

V usage is TRBV6-5 and J usage is TRBJ1-1; D not certain. V was trimmed by 4 bases and J by 4 bases, leaving 10 bases between them. The germline V gene encodes CDR1 MNHEY and CDR2 SVGAGI. The CDR3 extends over 13 amino acids. CDR3 protein: CASSSHSGTEAFF. The CDR3 DNA sequence: TGTGCCAGCAGTTCCCATAGTGGCACTGAAGCTTTCTTT.

This CDR3 is CASSFSGQGLYEQYF. CDR3 nucleotide sequence: TGTGCCAGCAGCTTCTCGGGACAGGGGCTCTACGAGCAGTACTTC. J is TRBJ2-7 and V is TRBV5-5, with 10 bases identical to TRBD1. The germline V gene has CDR1 SGHKS and CDR2 YYEKEE (reference sequence). CDR3 length: 15 amino acids. Losses at the gene ends were 2 bases for V and 3 bases for J; bases not matched to a gene: 5.

The gene calls are TRBV4-1 and TRBJ2-7, with D possibly matching TRBD1 (6 bases). The CDR3 length is 22 residues. The germline gives CDR1 MGHRA, CDR2 YSYEKL. V lost 4 bases and J lost 5, with 39 bases in between. The CDR3 region has the DNA TGCGCCAGCAGCCTTTTAGATTCAGGGGTAGGTGAGGGTGCGGGTTTTTTCCACGAGCAGTACTTC. It yields the protein CASSLLDSGVGEGAGFFHEQYF.

The count of this clone is one. The V call is TRBV4-1, the J call TRBJ2-7; weak D call: TRBD2 (5 bases). V was cut by 4 bases and J by 3 bases, with 19 bases left in between. This CDR3 comprises 16 residues. Germline values: CDR1 MGHRA, CDR2 YSYEKL. The DNA for the CDR3 is TGCGCCAGCAGCCGGGTCATTCGCGCGGGTCTCTACGAGCAGTACTTC. It is translated as CASSRVIRAGLYEQYF.

The rearrangement links TRBV5-5 to TRBJ2-1, with 7 positions matching TRBD1. V lost 3 bases, J lost 5 bases, and 11 bases stayed unmatched. The CDR3 length is 16 residues. Germline loops: CDR1 SGHKS, CDR2 YYEKEE (reference sequence). The CDR3 DNA reads TGTGCCAGCAGCTCGACAGGGCTGAGATGGGACAATGAGCAGTTCTTC. Translating it yields CASSSTGLRWDNEQFF.

The chain links TRBV6-4 to TRBJ1-1; D gene ambiguous. Germline-derived CDR1 and CDR2 are MRHNA and SNTAGT. V was clipped by 5 bases and J by 1 base, with 8 bases between them. This CDR3 is built from 13 residues. CDR3 DNA sequence: TGTGCCAGCAGTCGGGATTGGAACACTGAAGCTTTCTTT. This translates into CASSRDWNTEAFF.

V usage is TRBV11-1 and J usage is TRBJ2-1; 10 bases are shared with TRBD2. Unmatched junction bases numbered 6, after V lost 3 bases and J lost 7 bases. Germline lookup yields CDR1 SGHAT and CDR2 FQDESV (reference sequence). This CDR3 is built from 15 residues. CDR3 DNA: TGTGCCAGCAGCTTGAGCGGGGGGGCCAATAATGAGCAGTTCTTC. Its translation: CASSLSGGANNEQFF.

This clone was detected only once. This chain uses TRBV6-5 with TRBJ1-2, with unresolved D. CDR3 length: 13 residues. In germline, CDR1 is MNHEY, CDR2 SVGAGI. V lost 5 bases, J lost 3 bases, and 10 bases lay in between. CDR3 nucleotide sequence: TGTGCCAGCAGTCTTGGGCCCTACTATGGCTACACCTTC. This encodes CASSLGPYYGYTF.

V and J are TRBV28 and TRBJ2-3; D gene ambiguous. The ends were cut back, 5 bases at V and 6 bases at J, with 9 bases in the middle. CDR3 size: 12 residues. CDR1 and CDR2 (germline): MDHEN, SYDVKM. The CDR3 spells CASSPYLDTQYF. DNA of the CDR3: TGTGCCAGCAGTCCCTATTTGGATACGCAGTATTTT.

This chain links TRBV7-8 with TRBJ2-7; D remains unclear. The CDR3 totals 15 residues. V was shortened by 5 bases and J by 0 bases, with 14 bases between the two germline ends. Germline V gene sequence: CDR1 SGHVS, CDR2 FQNEAQ. The DNA of the CDR3 is TGTGCCAGCAGCCCGCGGTTACTCTCCTCCTACGAGCAGTACTTC. Encoded protein: CASSPRLLSSYEQYF.

This chain joins TRBV11-2 and TRBJ1-2; a weak D match, TRBD1 (6 bases). The germline gives CDR1 SGHAT, CDR2 FQNNGV. Trimming shortened V by 5 bases and J by 7 bases, and 14 bases separated the two germline ends. The length of the CDR3 is 13 residues. The CDR3 nucleotides read TGTGCCAGCAGCACGTTGGCGGGGGCTGGCTACACCTTC. Encoded protein: CASSTLAGAGYTF. Looking up the rest from reference TRBV11-2 and TRBJ1-2 gives the full variable domain: EAGVAQSPRYKIIEKRQSVAFWCNPISGHATLYWYQQILGQGPKLLIQFQNNGVVDDSQLPKDRFSAERLKGVDSTLKIQPAKLEDSAVYLCASSTLAGAGYTFGSGTRLTVV.

The chain links TRBV11-3 to TRBJ2-7; 10 nucleotides align to TRBD1. V trimming: 3 bases; J trimming: 5 bases; junction bases outside the gene matches: 4. Germline V CDR1 and CDR2: SGHNT, YENEEA. The CDR3 covers 14 residues. The CDR3 coding sequence is TGTGCCAGCAGCTTGGACAGGGGGGTTAACGAGCAGTACTTC. The encoded protein is CASSLDRGVNEQYF.

In this sample, this clone turned up once. The CDR3 here is CSVMAGGHGELFF. The CDR3 DNA follows: TGCAGCGTTATGGCCGGGGGGCACGGGGAGCTGTTTTTT. V and J are TRBV29-1 and TRBJ2-2; tentative D call: TRBD2 (7 bases). The germline V gene encodes CDR1 SQVTM and CDR2 ANQGSEA. Trimming left V 5 bases short and J 7 bases short, with 14 bases between. The CDR3 extends over 13 amino acids.

The V call is TRBV5-1, the J call TRBJ1-1, with 7 bases identical to TRBD1. The V gene's germline CDR1 is SGHRS and CDR2 YFSETQ. This CDR3 contains 14 residues. The V segment lost 1 base and the J segment 4 bases; nucleotides outside the gene matches: 4. CDR3 nucleotides: TGCGCCAGCAGCTTGAAACCAGGGGGCACTGAAGCTTTCTTT. Translating gives CASSLKPGGTEAFF.

CDR3 sequence reads: CASSQLEETQYF. The CDR3 DNA is TGTGCCAGCAGCCAACTAGAGGAGACCCAGTACTTC. The rearrangement uses TRBV3-1 (or the pseudogene TRBV3-2) and TRBJ2-5, with D uncertain. V lost 2 bases to trimming and J lost 5 bases, with 6 bases between them. CDR1 and CDR2 (germline): LGHDT, YNNKEL (reference sequence). The CDR3 runs to 12 residues.

Concerning this clone: One end of the junction is discordant with germline, which a read error may explain. This chain connects TRBV6-6 to TRBJ1-1; D may be TRBD1 (6 bases). Germline-derived CDR1 and CDR2 are MNHNY and SVGAGI (reference sequence). This CDR3 is built from 13 residues. CDR3 nucleotides: TGTGCTAGCACCTCGGGACAAATCAGTGAAGCTTTCTTT. It is translated as CASTSGQISEAFF.

This chain joins TRBV24-1 and TRBJ1-2; 8 bases map to TRBD1. Per germline, CDR1 KGHDR and CDR2 SFDVKD. J was trimmed by 5 bases and V by 3 bases; bases with no gene match: 10. This CDR3 contains 16 residues. CDR3 in amino acids: CATSDTDRADPYGYTF. The CDR3 DNA reads TGTGCCACCAGTGATACGGACAGGGCGGATCCATATGGCTACACCTTC.

CDR3 region: CASSLMSDYGYTF. DNA of the CDR3: TGTGCCAGCAGCTTGATGTCAGACTATGGCTACACCTTC. The gene calls are TRBV7-9 and TRBJ1-2; D not resolved. V shed 3 bases and J shed 3 bases, with 8 bases lying between them. The CDR3 spans 13 residues. Germline CDR1 is SEHNR and CDR2 is FQNEAQ (reference sequence).

J is TRBJ2-1 and V is TRBV24-1; 7 nucleotides align to TRBD2. The CDR3 covers 15 residues. Trimming cost V 1 base and J 7 bases; bases outside gene matches: 6. Germline lookup yields CDR1 KGHDR and CDR2 SFDVKD. The CDR3 DNA reads TGTGCCACCAGTGATTTAATGATCGGGGGGAATGAGCAGTTCTTC. Amino acid sequence: CATSDLMIGGNEQFF.

This clone came up once. The chain joins TRBV4-2 to TRBJ2-7; weak D call: TRBD2 (6 bases). The CDR3 totals 15 residues. Trimming cost V 1 base and J 9 bases, with 19 bases left between them. Germline values: CDR1 LGHNA, CDR2 YNFKEQ. In DNA, the CDR3 is TGTGCCAGCAGCCAAGGTTTGGAAGAGGGGAGGCGGCAGTACTTC. The encoded protein is CASSQGLEEGRRQYF.

The chain employs TRBV7-2 and TRBJ1-1; D might be TRBD1 (5 bases). Per the germline V gene, CDR1 is SGHTA and CDR2 is FQGNSA. Trimming pared 3 bases from V and 5 bases from J, leaving 10 bases between. This CDR3 spans 13 amino acids. The CDR3 DNA reads TGTGCCAGCAGCTTCGCTGGGGGGACTGAAGCTTTCTTT. This translates into CASSFAGGTEAFF.